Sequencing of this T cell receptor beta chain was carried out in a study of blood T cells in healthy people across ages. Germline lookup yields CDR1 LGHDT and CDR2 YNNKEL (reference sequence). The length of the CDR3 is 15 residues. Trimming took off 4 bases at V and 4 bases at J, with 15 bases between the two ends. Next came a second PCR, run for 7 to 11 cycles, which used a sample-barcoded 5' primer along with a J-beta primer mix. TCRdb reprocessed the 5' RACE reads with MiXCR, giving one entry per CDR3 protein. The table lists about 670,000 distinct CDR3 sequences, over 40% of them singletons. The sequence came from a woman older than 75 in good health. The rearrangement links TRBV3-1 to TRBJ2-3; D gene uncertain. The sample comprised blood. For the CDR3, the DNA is TGTGCCAGCAGCCCAAACCCAAAAAGGGCAGATACGCAGTATTTT. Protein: CASSPNPKRADTQYF.